This is a list of T cell receptor beta chains from one sample in a study of shared clonotypes between healthy human individuals. The table came from immunoSEQ multiplex PCR; TCRdb's copy has only in-frame clones and leaves some out. Of roughly 640,000 clones in the sample, around 72% were seen once. Sequenced input: memory CD4+ T cells sorted from blood. These receptors were obtained from a woman in her twenties or thirties in good health. The CDR3 runs from the conserved cysteine through the conserved F or W. The D gene is left open where the match is weak. The size entry is marked missing in some rows and otherwise reads once, few, many or a size class.

v_call	j_call	clone_size	d_call	cdr3_aa	cdr3_nt
TRBV7-8	TRBJ1-5	.	.	CASSTGSRQPQHF	TGTGCCAGCAGCACAGGGTCGCGACAGCCCCAGCATTTT
TRBV5-1	TRBJ2-7	.	.	CASSLIGSGYEQYF	TGCGCCAGCAGCTTGATAGGGTCGGGCTACGAGCAGTACTTC
TRBV19	TRBJ2-5	.	.	CASSMAHRGETQYF	TGTGCCAGTAGTATGGCCCATCGGGGAGAGACCCAGTACTTC
TRBV19	TRBJ1-1	.	.	CASSGQGMPEAFF	TGTGCCAGTAGTGGCCAAGGGATGCCTGAAGCTTTCTTT
TRBV9	TRBJ1-1	few	.	CASSGNMNTEAFF	TGTGCCAGCAGCGGGAACATGAACACTGAAGCTTTCTTT
TRBV15	TRBJ2-1	.	.	CATSRAGPYNEQFF	TGTGCCACCAGCAGAGCAGGGCCCTACAATGAGCAGTTCTTC
TRBV2	TRBJ2-7	.	.	CASSYLPAGAGEQYF	TGTGCCAGCAGTTACTTACCGGCGGGGGCTGGCGAGCAGTACTTC
TRBV27	TRBJ1-5	.	TRBD1	CASSLSGRGLSQPQHF	TGTGCCAGCAGTTTATCGGGCAGGGGGCTTAGTCAGCCCCAGCATTTT
TRBV4-2	TRBJ1-4	once	.	CASSHPDRNNEKLFF	TGTGCCAGCAGCCATCCCGACAGAAATAATGAAAAACTGTTTTTT
TRBV19	TRBJ2-5	.	TRBD2	CASSMSGRAETQYF	TGTGCCAGTAGTATGAGCGGGAGAGCTGAGACCCAGTACTTC
TRBV28	TRBJ1-4	.	TRBD1	CASSHGTGSTNEKLFF	TGTGCCAGCAGCCACGGGACAGGATCAACTAATGAAAAACTGTTTTTT
TRBV9	TRBJ1-2	few	TRBD1	CASSATIADRANYGYTF	TGTGCCAGCAGCGCAACAATAGCGGACAGGGCTAACTATGGCTACACCTTC